These T cell receptor beta chains were read from a single sample in a study of PD-1 blockade in classical Hodgkin lymphoma. Some clones are missing from TCRdb's copy, which holds only in-frame ones; the method was immunoSEQ multiplex PCR. Here the sample spans about 85,000 clones, about nine tenths being singletons. Sequencing was performed on peripheral blood mononuclear cells (PBMCs), taken before the fourth cycle of nivolumab. These receptors all come from a human donor with classical Hodgkin lymphoma. CDR3s include the opening cysteine and the closing phenylalanine or tryptophan. The D gene is left open where the match is weak. Size is omitted from some rows. Given values are once, few, many or a class for expanded clones.

V gene	J gene	D gene	clone size	CDR3 protein	CDR3 DNA
TRBV21-1	TRBJ1-2	-	-	CASSKALSRETGVDGYTF	TGTGCCAGCAGCAAAGCGCTCTCTAGGGAGACAGGGGTAGATGGCTACACCTTC
TRBV7-6	TRBJ2-3	TRBD1	once	CASSLGTGAIDTQYF	TGTGCCAGCAGCTTAGGGACAGGGGCTATAGATACGCAGTATTTT
TRBV6-6	TRBJ1-5	-	-	CASSHDSNQPQHF	TGTGCCAGCAGTCACGATAGCAATCAGCCCCAGCATTTT
TRBV7-9	TRBJ1-5	-	-	CASSLWGVGNQPQHF	TGTGCCAGCAGCTTATGGGGGGTAGGCAATCAGCCCCAGCATTTT
TRBV10-3	TRBJ1-1	-	-	CAIKNGDLNTEAFF	TGTGCCATCAAGAACGGGGATCTGAACACTGAAGCTTTCTTT
TRBV5-4	TRBJ2-2	TRBD2	-	CASSLDGEGRPGELFF	TGTGCCAGCAGCTTGGACGGGGAGGGGAGGCCCGGGGAGCTGTTTTTT
TRBV6-5	TRBJ1-1	-	-	CASSYGVLNTEAFF	TGTGCCAGCAGTTACGGGGTTTTGAACACTGAAGCTTTCTTT
TRBV6-5	TRBJ2-1	TRBD2	-	CASSWTSGVYNEQFF	TGTGCCAGCAGTTGGACTAGCGGGGTCTACAATGAGCAGTTCTTC
TRBV27	TRBJ1-5	-	-	CASSFIGDPGNQPQHF	TGTGCCAGCAGTTTTATCGGGGACCCAGGGAATCAGCCCCAGCATTTT
TRBV27	TRBJ1-1	TRBD1	-	CASSLQGWVTEAFF	TGTGCCAGCAGTCTACAGGGGTGGGTCACTGAAGCTTTCTTT
TRBV2	TRBJ1-1	TRBD1	-	CASSEGQGDMNTEAFF	TGTGCCAGCAGTGAGGGGCAGGGGGACATGAACACTGAAGCTTTCTTT
TRBV2	TRBJ1-2	TRBD1	-	CASSVWGQGQRDYGYTF	TGTGCCAGCAGTGTGTGGGGGCAGGGACAGAGGGACTATGGCTACACCTTC
TRBV11-3	TRBJ2-3	-	-	CASSLSRFTDTQYF	TGTGCCAGCAGCTTAAGCCGATTCACAGATACGCAGTATTTT
TRBV7-8	TRBJ2-1	-	-	CASRSESHPGNEQFF	TGTGCCAGCAGGTCGGAGTCACACCCGGGGAATGAGCAGTTCTTC
TRBV10-3	TRBJ1-2	TRBD1	once	CAISNLGQAYGYTF	TGTGCCATCAGCAACCTGGGACAGGCCTATGGCTACACCTTC
TRBV5-5	TRBJ2-7	-	-	CASSLAHRASYEQYF	TGTGCCAGCAGCTTGGCCCACAGGGCCTCCTACGAGCAGTACTTC
TRBV7-2	TRBJ1-1	-	-	CASSLDGRRALDTEAFF	TGTGCCAGCAGCTTAGATGGCCGGAGGGCTCTAGACACTGAAGCTTTCTTT
TRBV11-2	TRBJ2-7	TRBD1	-	CASLGTGRDEQYF	TGTGCCAGCTTGGGGACAGGGAGGGACGAGCAGTACTTC
TRBV30	TRBJ1-5	-	-	CAWNGPGGNQPQHF	TGTGCCTGGAACGGCCCTGGGGGGAATCAGCCCCAGCATTTT
TRBV7-9	TRBJ2-4	-	-	CASSWKDRKNIQYF	TGTGCCAGCAGCTGGAAGGACCGGAAAAACATTCAGTACTTC
TRBV9	TRBJ1-2	TRBD1	few	CASSPGTGLLDYGYTF	TGTGCCAGCAGCCCGGGGACAGGGTTATTGGACTATGGCTACACCTTC
TRBV5-1	TRBJ2-5	-	-	CASSLTMRETQYF	TGCGCCAGCAGCTTGACCATGCGAGAGACCCAGTACTTC
TRBV18	TRBJ1-2	-	-	CASSPGRGPPNYGYTF	TGTGCCAGCTCACCAGGGAGGGGTCCACCTAACTATGGCTACACCTTC
TRBV10-3	TRBJ2-7	-	few	CASSSGPLGEQYF	TGTGCCAGCAGTTCCGGCCCCTTAGGGGAGCAGTACTTC
TRBV19	TRBJ2-2	-	-	CASSIDTGTGELFF	TGTGCCAGTAGTATAGACACAGGGACCGGGGAGCTGTTTTTT
TRBV5-6	TRBJ1-1	-	-	CASSRSGNTEAFF	TGTGCCAGCAGTCGGTCAGGTAACACTGAAGCTTTCTTT
TRBV7-3	TRBJ2-4	-	-	CASSLGGQKNIQYF	TGTGCCAGCAGCTTAGGGGGCCAAAAGAACATTCAGTACTTC
TRBV5-4	TRBJ2-5	TRBD1	once	CASSYGTGKETQYF	TGTGCCAGCAGCTACGGGACAGGGAAAGAGACCCAGTACTTC
TRBV5-6	TRBJ2-7	-	once	CASSGDSREQYF	TGTGCCAGCAGCGGCGACAGCCGTGAGCAGTACTTC
TRBV10-1	TRBJ1-1	TRBD1	-	CASSEFGQGETEAFF	TGCGCCAGCAGTGAGTTTGGACAGGGGGAAACTGAAGCTTTCTTT
TRBV30	TRBJ1-6	-	few	CAWSAGQDNSPLHF	TGTGCCTGGAGTGCTGGACAAGATAATTCACCCCTCCACTTT
TRBV4-3	TRBJ2-2	-	-	CASSQGTATGELFF	TGCGCCAGCAGCCAAGGGACAGCTACCGGGGAGCTGTTTTTT